This T cell receptor beta chain stems from a study of blood T cell repertoires in COVID-19. Turning to the study itself: Sites in the United States, Italy and Spain provided acute and convalescent COVID-19 samples.

Under the authors' procedure: Using reference gene primer amplification, nucleated cell counts were estimated. The protocol was immunoSEQ multiplex PCR, while the TCRdb copy is restricted to in-frame clones and leaves out a portion. V and J calls and clone size come straight from that table; D and trimming were deduced from the DNA. The table includes 160,000 or so clones, roughly 90% detected once. V shed 0 bases and J 4 bases; nucleotides not matched to a gene: 14. The CDR3 totals 18 residues. From germline, CDR1 is SGDLS and CDR2 YYNGEE. The source material was peripheral blood. This sequence originates from a man aged 18-30 years with acute or convalescent COVID-19. The J gene is TRBJ1-2, the V gene TRBV9, with 8 bases matching TRBD1. The CDR3 nucleotides read TGTGCCAGCAGCGTAGATGAGACCGGGACAGGTTTTCTCTATGGCTACACCTTC. Its protein product is CASSVDETGTGFLYGYTF.